Listed here are 30 T cell receptor beta chains from one sample, sequenced in a study of blood T cell repertoires in COVID-19. Generated by immunoSEQ multiplex PCR, the TCRdb table keeps only in-frame clones and is missing some. The sample carries 150,000 to 200,000 clones, over 75% recorded once. The material sequenced was PBMCs or T cells enriched from blood (not recorded which). The receptors originated from a woman younger than 30 who had recovered from COVID-19.

The chain links TRBV2 to TRBJ2-3, with D perhaps TRBD1 (5 bases). Trimming took 3 bases from V and 10 from J, leaving 17 bases between them. Germline V gene data show CDR1 as SNHLY and CDR2 as FYNNEI. The CDR3 totals 14 residues. CDR3 in amino acids: CASSDTQGFQAQYF. The CDR3 DNA reads TGTGCCAGCAGTGACACTCAGGGTTTTCAAGCGCAGTATTTT.

The J gene is TRBJ2-7, the V gene TRBV23-1; D remains unclear. TRBV23-1 is classed as an ORF, of uncertain function. The V end lost 0 bases, the J end lost 2 bases, and 14 bases lay between the germline ends. This CDR3 contains 16 residues. The CDR3 here is CASSQSRATVPYEQYF. CDR3 sequence (DNA): TGCGCCAGCAGTCAATCTCGTGCCACGGTGCCCTACGAGCAGTACTTC.

This clone was counted a few times. The chain carries TRBV2 and TRBJ2-3; D uncertain. V was clipped by 5 bases and J by 2 bases, with 8 bases between them. The CDR3 contains 13 residues. CDR1 is SNHLY, CDR2 FYNNEI, per germline. The CDR3 DNA follows: TGTGCCAGCAGTCCTCCGTTCACAGATACGCAGTATTTT. It specifies CASSPPFTDTQYF.

The rearrangement joins TRBV11-3 to TRBJ2-7, with TRBD2 matching over 9 bases. The CDR3 is 15 residues long. The J segment lost 2 bases and the V segment lost 5 bases, leaving 7 bases of the junction unmatched. The germline V gene has CDR1 SGHNT and CDR2 YENEEA. CDR3 residues: CASSPGLAGAYEQYF. The CDR3 region has the DNA TGTGCCAGCAGCCCGGGACTAGCCGGAGCCTACGAGCAGTACTTC.

CDR3 coding DNA: TGTGCCAGCAGCTCCTGGACTAGAATCAACATTCAGTACTTC. Protein product: CASSSWTRINIQYF. This chain connects TRBV5-4 to TRBJ2-4, with 7 bases identical to TRBD2. CDR1 and CDR2 (germline): SGHNT, YYREEE (reference sequence). V trimming: 3 bases; J trimming: 7 bases; junction bases outside the gene matches: 7. The CDR3 spans 14 residues.

The chain employs TRBV11-2 and TRBJ2-5; D ambiguous. Germline V gives CDR1 SGHAT, CDR2 FQNNGV. Trimming cost V 5 bases and J 0 bases, with 10 bases left between them. This CDR3 comprises 14 residues. The CDR3 DNA reads TGTGCCAGCAGCCCACAATTGTACCAAGAGACCCAGTACTTC. Its translation: CASSPQLYQETQYF.

The chain links TRBV6-5 to TRBJ1-1, with D tentatively TRBD1 (5 bases). The CDR3 contains 15 residues. V lost 6 bases, J lost 1 base, and 15 bases lay in between. CDR1 is MNHEY, CDR2 SVGAGI, per germline. The CDR3 DNA is TGTGCCAGCAGGACCCGGGGACTTACGAACACTGAAGCTTTCTTT. Translation gives CASRTRGLTNTEAFF.

The chain combines TRBV4-3 with TRBJ1-2; D not certain. The germline V gene has CDR1 LGHNA and CDR2 YSLEER. CDR3 length: 14 residues. V dropped 3 bases and J dropped 8 bases, with 16 bases sitting between them. The CDR3 region has the DNA TGCGCCAGCAGCCAGTCTCAGACACCGGGGGGCTACACCTTC. Protein product: CASSQSQTPGGYTF.

The chain employs TRBV19 and TRBJ1-5, with TRBD1 identical over 7 bases. Germline assignment: CDR1 LNHDA and CDR2 SQIVND (reference sequence). After removal of 4 bases from V and 5 bases from J, the junction contained 5 bases not matched to a gene. The CDR3 is 14 residues long. DNA for the CDR3: TGTGCCAGTAGTACCAGACAGGGTTATCAGCCCCAGCATTTT. The encoded protein is CASSTRQGYQPQHF.

The V gene is TRBV28, the J gene TRBJ2-7; D might be TRBD1 (6 bases). Trimming removed 2 bases at V and 3 bases at J, with 11 bases between. The CDR3 runs 14 residues. Germline lookup yields CDR1 MDHEN and CDR2 SYDVKM. The CDR3 loop is CASSLPLQGYEQYF. The CDR3 bases are TGTGCCAGCAGTTTACCCCTACAGGGCTACGAGCAGTACTTC.

The rearrangement links TRBV5-8 to TRBJ2-3; perhaps TRBD2 as D (6 bases). The length of the CDR3 is 15 residues. Germline V lookup: CDR1 SGHTS, CDR2 YDEGEE. V was trimmed by 2 bases and J by 3 bases, leaving 13 bases between them. For the CDR3, the DNA is TGTGCCAGCAGCTTAGTGGCGGGATTGACAGATACGCAGTATTTT. Encoded protein: CASSLVAGLTDTQYF.

The chain combines TRBV5-1 with TRBJ2-5, with TRBD1 matching over 9 bases. CDR1 SGHRS and CDR2 YFSETQ come from the germline V gene. The CDR3 sequence is 15 residues long. J gave up 4 bases and V 2 bases, and 6 bases lay outside the gene matches. The CDR3 DNA reads as TGCGCCAGCAGCTTCCGGGACAGGGAGGTAGAGACCCAGTACTTC. Protein: CASSFRDREVETQYF.

This clone was detected only once. The chain couples TRBV7-2 to TRBJ1-2; TRBD1 matches at 12 bases. This CDR3 is 19 amino acids long. The junction had 11 bases not matched to a gene; V was cut back by 2 bases and J by 1 base. Germline-derived CDR1 and CDR2 are SGHTA and FQGNSA. Written as DNA, the CDR3 is TGTGCCAGCAGCTTAAAAGTCCGGGACAGGGGGCCGGGTAACTATGGCTACACCTTC. It encodes CASSLKVRDRGPGNYGYTF.

The V gene is TRBV4-2, the J gene TRBJ2-5; TRBD2 aligns across 9 bases. CDR1 and CDR2 from the germline V gene are LGHNA and YNFKEQ. The J segment lost 3 bases and the V segment lost 0 bases, leaving 8 bases of the junction unmatched. The CDR3 consists of 17 residues. The CDR3 nucleotides read TGTGCCAGCAGCCAAGACCCCCCTAGCGGGGTCAAAGAGACCCAGTACTTC. It encodes CASSQDPPSGVKETQYF.

The rearrangement uses TRBV18 and TRBJ2-5; the match to TRBD1 covers 7 bases. Germline V gene lookup returns CDR1 KGHSH and CDR2 LQKENI. This CDR3 is 15 amino acids long. The J segment lost 4 bases and the V segment lost 0 bases, leaving 5 bases of the junction unmatched. The CDR3 protein is CASSPPTRDRETQYF. The CDR3 nucleotides read TGTGCCAGCTCACCACCGACCCGGGACAGAGAGACCCAGTACTTC. Looking up the rest from reference TRBV18 and TRBJ2-5 gives the full variable domain: NAGVMQNPRHLVRRRGQEARLRCSPMKGHSHVYWYRQLPEEGLKFMVYLQKENIIDESGMPKERFSAEFPKEGPSILRIQQVVRGDSAAYFCASSPPTRDRETQYFGPGTRLLVL.

V is TRBV5-1 and J is TRBJ1-1; TRBD1 matches 9 bases. Germline V lookup: CDR1 SGHRS, CDR2 YFSETQ. The J segment lost 5 bases and the V segment lost 1 base, leaving 9 bases of the junction unmatched. The CDR3 runs to 16 residues. DNA for the CDR3: TGCGCCAGCAGCTTGACCGGGACAGGGCTCGGTACTGAAGCTTTCTTT. Its translation is CASSLTGTGLGTEAFF.

V gene TRBV5-1 combines with J gene TRBJ2-6; 9 positions agree with TRBD2. The germline CDR1 and CDR2 sequences are SGHRS and YFSETQ. V trimming: 5 bases; J trimming: 1 base; junction bases outside the gene matches: 4. This CDR3 is 16 amino acids long. The chain's CDR3 is CASSLAGESGANVLTF. The CDR3 nucleotides read TGCGCCAGCAGTTTAGCGGGAGAATCTGGGGCCAACGTCCTGACTTTC.

This rearrangement joins TRBV28 to TRBJ2-4; maybe TRBD1 (5 bases). Looked up from germline, CDR1 is MDHEN and CDR2 is SYDVKM. The CDR3 is 13 amino acids. Trimming shortened V by 6 bases and J by 5 bases, and 11 bases separated the two germline ends. DNA for the CDR3: TGTGCCAGCAGCCCAGGGCTGGAAAACATTCAGTACTTC. Protein: CASSPGLENIQYF.

The table lists this clone with a few counts. V is TRBV5-6 and J is TRBJ2-5, with D possibly TRBD2 on 7 matching bases. Germline CDR1 is SGHDT and CDR2 is YYEEEE. V was shortened by 4 bases and J by 8 bases, with 21 bases between the two germline ends. The CDR3 contains 15 residues. Written as DNA, the CDR3 is TGTGCCAGCAGCGTGGAGGGGGACTATCATCCTACCCAGTACTTC. It specifies CASSVEGDYHPTQYF. Drawing the rest from reference TRBV5-6 and TRBJ2-5, the complete variable domain is DAGVTQSPTHLIKTRGQQVTLRCSPKSGHDTVSWYQQALGQGPQFIFQYYEEEERQRGNFPDRFSGHQFPNYSSELNVNALLLGDSALYLCASSVEGDYHPTQYFGPGTRLLVL.

The chain employs TRBV29-1 and TRBJ1-1; weak D call: TRBD1 (5 bases). V lost 4 bases and J lost 1, with 13 bases in between. CDR3 size: 14 residues. From germline, CDR1 is SQVTM and CDR2 ANQGSEA. CDR3 in DNA: TGCAGCGTTGCCCCCGACAGTACGAACACTGAAGCTTTCTTT. Its protein product is CSVAPDSTNTEAFF.

The rearrangement uses TRBV11-3 and TRBJ2-7; the match to TRBD1 covers 10 bases. CDR1 is SGHNT and CDR2 is YENEEA in the germline V gene. The CDR3 is 15 residues long. V dropped 6 bases and J dropped 6; count of bases not matched to a gene: 11. CDR3 nucleotides: TGTGCCAGCAGTGGGCTGACAGGGGGCAGTTTCGAGCAGTACTTC. It encodes CASSGLTGGSFEQYF.

Note on this clone: A much larger clone differs by one base, so this may be a read error. V and J are TRBV7-9 and TRBJ2-7; D ambiguous. Germline V gives CDR1 SEHNR, CDR2 FQNEAQ (reference sequence). The CDR3 runs 11 residues. V lost 5 bases to trimming and J lost 2 bases, with 4 bases between them. The CDR3 DNA is TGTGCCAGCAGCCCGGCCTACGAGCAGTACTTC. It encodes CASSPAYEQYF.

The chain combines TRBV9 with TRBJ2-5; TRBD1 matches 8 bases. CDR1 and CDR2 from the germline V gene are SGDLS and YYNGEE. Losses at the gene ends were 8 bases for V and 3 bases for J; bases not matched to a gene: 6. CDR3 length: 13 residues. The CDR3 coding sequence is TGTGCCAGTAACAGGGGGTCCGAAGAGACCCAGTACTTC. Translation gives CASNRGSEETQYF.

The V call is TRBV28, the J call TRBJ1-6; no clear D gene. V shed 7 bases and J shed 4 bases, with 14 bases lying between them. The CDR3 consists of 15 residues. Looked up from germline, CDR1 is MDHEN and CDR2 is SYDVKM. The chain's CDR3 is CASTGSTLYNSPLHF. The DNA of the CDR3 is TGTGCCAGCACAGGAAGCACCCTATATAATTCACCCCTCCACTTT.

The chain couples TRBV5-1 to TRBJ2-3; 10 bases line up with TRBD2. V trimming: 1 base; J trimming: 3 bases; junction bases outside the gene matches: 5. The CDR3 loop spans 16 amino acids. Germline lookup yields CDR1 SGHRS and CDR2 YFSETQ. This CDR3 is CASSLRLAGETDTQYF. CDR3 coding DNA: TGCGCCAGCAGCTTGCGCCTAGCGGGAGAGACAGATACGCAGTATTTT.

The chain links TRBV6-5 to TRBJ1-2; weak D call: TRBD1 (6 bases). V was clipped by 6 bases and J by 7 bases, with 15 bases between them. The CDR3 has 13 residues. Germline V gives CDR1 MNHEY, CDR2 SVGAGI. Here the CDR3 DNA reads TGTGCCAGCAGAGCCCTACAGGGCTCTGGCTACACCTTC. As protein: CASRALQGSGYTF.

The chain uses TRBV27 and TRBJ1-4; D is uncertain. This CDR3 is built from 14 residues. V was cut by 2 bases and J by 6 bases, with 10 bases left in between. Germline V CDR1 and CDR2: MNHEY, SMNVEV (reference sequence). The CDR3 DNA is TGTGCCAGCAGTTTACAAGGAGGGTATGAAAAACTGTTTTTT. Translated, it gives CASSLQGGYEKLFF. Full variable domain (rest looked up from reference TRBV27 and TRBJ1-4): EAQVTQNPRYLITVTGKKLTVTCSQNMNHEYMSWYRQDPGLGLRQIYYSMNVEVTDKGDVPEGYKVSRKEKRNFPLILESPSPNQTSLYFCASSLQGGYEKLFFGSGTQLSVL.

The table lists this clone with a count of one. The chain carries TRBV2 and TRBJ1-1; D unclear. Germline CDR1 and CDR2: SNHLY and FYNNEI. V was trimmed by 5 bases and J by 4 bases, leaving 14 bases between them. This CDR3 has 14 amino acids. Here the CDR3 DNA reads TGTGCCAGCAGTTCAACGGGTAGCGGCACTGAAGCTTTCTTT. Amino acid sequence: CASSSTGSGTEAFF.

The rearrangement uses TRBV27 and TRBJ2-5, with TRBD2 matching over 8 bases. The CDR3 length is 14 residues. V dropped 1 base and J dropped 4; count of bases not matched to a gene: 2. Germline CDR1 is MNHEY and CDR2 is SMNVEV (reference sequence). The CDR3 coding sequence is TGTGCCAGCAGTTTATTTGCGGGGGGAGAGACCCAGTACTTC. It yields the protein CASSLFAGGETQYF.

The V and J genes are TRBV28 and TRBJ1-4; no clear D. V was shortened by 7 bases and J by 0 bases, with 15 bases between the two germline ends. From germline, CDR1 is MDHEN and CDR2 SYDVKM. The CDR3 runs 16 residues. CDR3 nucleotide sequence: TGTGCCAGCAACTCAATGGGAGATCCAACTAATGAAAAACTGTTTTTT. Protein sequence: CASNSMGDPTNEKLFF.